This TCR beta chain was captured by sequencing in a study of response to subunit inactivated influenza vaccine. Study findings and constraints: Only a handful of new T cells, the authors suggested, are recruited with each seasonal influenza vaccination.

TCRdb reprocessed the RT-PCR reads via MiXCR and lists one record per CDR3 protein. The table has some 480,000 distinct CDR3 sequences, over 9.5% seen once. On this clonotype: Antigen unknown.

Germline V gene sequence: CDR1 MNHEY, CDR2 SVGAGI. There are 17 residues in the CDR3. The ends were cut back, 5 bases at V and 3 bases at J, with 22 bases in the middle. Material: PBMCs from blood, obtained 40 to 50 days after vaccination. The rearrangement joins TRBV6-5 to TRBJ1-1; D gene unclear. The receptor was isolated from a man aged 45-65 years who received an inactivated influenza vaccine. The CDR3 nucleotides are TGTGCCAGCAGTCAGCCGGGAGAAAACCCGAGGGACACTGAAGCTTTCTTT. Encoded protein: CASSQPGENPRDTEAFF.